This TCR beta chain was recorded in a study of blood T cell repertoires in COVID-19. Study at large: Samples taken during acute and convalescent COVID-19 were collected in the United States, Italy and Spain.

Profiling relied on immunoSEQ multiplex PCR, and the TCRdb table lists in-frame clones only, not all of them. The sample records roughly 130,000 clones, 70% to 80% being singletons. Trimming left V 4 bases short and J 8 bases short, with 17 bases between. Looked up from germline, CDR1 is GTSNPN and CDR2 is SVGIG (reference sequence). The CDR3 is 13 amino acids. The chain links TRBV30 to TRBJ1-2, with a weak D call TRBD1 (6 bases). The clonotype originates from a man aged 55-75 years with acute or convalescent COVID-19. Sequencing was performed on peripheral blood. The CDR3 region has the DNA TGTGCCTGGATGGTAGACAGGCTACTCGGCTACACCTTC. Translating it yields CAWMVDRLLGYTF. The variable domain in full, with the rest retrieved from reference TRBV30 and TRBJ1-2, is SQTIHQWPATLVQPVGSPLSLECTVEGTSNPNLYWYRQAAGRGLQLLFYSVGIGQISSEVPQNLSASRPQDRQFILSSKKLLLSDSGFYLCAWMVDRLLGYTFGSGTRLTVV.